This is a list of T cell receptor beta chains from one sample in a study of OX40 agonist ivuxolimab in advanced cancers. Method: immunoSEQ multiplex PCR; TCRdb's copy keeps in-frame clones and lacks some. The data contain around 58,000 clones, around 88% of them singletons. The sample consisted of CD4+ or CD8+ T cells sorted from blood, taken in a trial of the OX40 agonist ivuxolimab. These receptors were taken from an adult with an advanced solid tumor such as melanoma, head and neck, liver or kidney cancer. CDR3s include the opening cysteine and the closing phenylalanine or tryptophan. Each record gives: J gene, clone size, V gene, D gene, CDR3 DNA, CDR3 protein. A D gene is named only where the DNA matches it firmly. Part of the rows lack a size; the others show once, few, many or a class for expanded clones.

>TRBJ2-7|.|TRBV19|TRBD2
TGTGCCAGTAGTATAGTAGGAAAAGCGGGGTCCTACGAGCAGTACTTC
CASSIVGKAGSYEQYF
>TRBJ2-2|few|TRBV30|TRBD2
TGTGCTTCTGGGACTAGCGGGGCTGTGAACACCGGGGAGCTGTTTTTT
CASGTSGAVNTGELFF
>TRBJ2-1|.|TRBV6-1|TRBD1
TGTGCCAGCAGGAAGAGGACAGGGAGCGATGAGCAGTTCTTC
CASRKRTGSDEQFF
>TRBJ1-4|.|TRBV11-2|.
TGTGCCAGCAGCTTAGATCTCCCGTCGGGCGGTGAAAAACTGTTTTTT
CASSLDLPSGGEKLFF
>TRBJ2-7|.|TRBV28|.
TGTGCCAGCTCGCCGGGGGCTACCTACGAGCAGTACTTC
CASSPGATYEQYF
>TRBJ2-1|.|TRBV6-1|.
TGTGCCAGCAGGGGGTCAGGGGATAAGCAGTTCTTC
CASRGSGDKQFF
>TRBJ2-7|.|TRBV18|TRBD2
TGTGCCAGCTCGGGAGGGGTCTCCTACGAGCAGTACTTC
CASSGGVSYEQYF
>TRBJ1-1|few|TRBV30|TRBD1
TGTGCCTGGAGTAAAACGGACAGGGTCGCTGAAGCTTTCTTT
CAWSKTDRVAEAFF
>TRBJ1-1|few|TRBV6-1|.
TGTGCCAGCACCAAGAGGCAGGCGAACACTGAAGCTTTCTTT
CASTKRQANTEAFF
>TRBJ2-7|.|TRBV2|.
TGTGCCAGCAGGTCGGGCGGCTACGAGCAGTACTTC
CASRSGGYEQYF
>TRBJ2-3|.|TRBV2|.
TGTGCCAGCAGTGCGCATCGTTCAGATACGCAGTATTTT
CASSAHRSDTQYF
>TRBJ2-2|.|TRBV5-6|TRBD2
TGTGCCAGCAGCTTGAGTAGCGGGGGTCCTACCGGGGAGCTGTTTTTT
CASSLSSGGPTGELFF
>TRBJ1-5|few|TRBV21-1|.
TGTGCCAGCAGCATTCATCAGCCCCAGCATTTT
CASSIHQPQHF
>TRBJ2-7|.|TRBV7-3|TRBD2
TGTGCCAGCAGCAAGGGACTAGGGTATGAGCAGTACTTC
CASSKGLGYEQYF
>TRBJ1-1|.|TRBV5-1|.
TGCGCCAGCAGGGACTTTTCGAACACTGAAGCTTTCTTT
CASRDFSNTEAFF
>TRBJ1-5|.|TRBV30|TRBD1
TGTGCCTGGAACAGGGGGCTTCAGCCCCAGCATTTT
CAWNRGLQPQHF
>TRBJ1-1|few|TRBV19|.
TGTGCCAGTAAGTCCCCGGGGGGGGACACTGAAGCTTTCTTT
CASKSPGGDTEAFF
>TRBJ1-1|few|TRBV27|.
TGTGCCAGCAGTTTACGGGGGCAAGCTGAAGCTTTCTTT
CASSLRGQAEAFF
>TRBJ2-3|.|TRBV20-1|.
TGCAGTGCCCACACAGATACGCAGTATTTT
CSAHTDTQYF
>TRBJ1-3|.|TRBV7-9|TRBD1
TGTGCCAGCAGCGAAAACAGGGGAACCCCCTCTGGAAACACCATATATTTT
CASSENRGTPSGNTIYF
>TRBJ1-2|.|TRBV6-5|.
TGTGCCAGCAGCTCAGGGACATCACGAGGCTACACCTTC
CASSSGTSRGYTF
>TRBJ2-5|.|TRBV7-3|.
TGTGCCAGCAGCTCTAGTCCCCAAGAGACCCAGTACTTC
CASSSSPQETQYF
>TRBJ2-7|once|TRBV10-3|.
TGTGCCATCACCTCGGACTCGTACGAGCAGTACTTC
CAITSDSYEQYF
>TRBJ1-3|.|TRBV6-1|.
TGTGCCAGCCGGACAGACTCTGGAAACACCATATATTTT
CASRTDSGNTIYF
>TRBJ2-7|.|TRBV15|.
TGTGCCACCAGCAGACAATCGGGGGCCTACGAGCAGTACTTC
CATSRQSGAYEQYF
>TRBJ2-1|.|TRBV5-6|.
TGTGCCAGCAGCCACGTGGTAGCGGCTTACAATGAGCAGTTCTTC
CASSHVVAAYNEQFF
>TRBJ1-5|.|TRBV7-2|.
TGTGCCAGCAGCCGGGGGGCGTTTCAGCCCCAGCATTTT
CASSRGAFQPQHF
>TRBJ2-1|.|TRBV6-6|TRBD2
TGTGCCAGCAGGAACGGAGGGACTAGCGGGATTAGGGAGCAGTTCTTC
CASRNGGTSGIREQFF
>TRBJ1-3|.|TRBV6-1|.
TGTGCCAGCAGTGTTCGAGCGGCAGGAAACACCATATATTTT
CASSVRAAGNTIYF
>TRBJ2-2|.|TRBV12-5|TRBD2
TGTGCTAGTGGTTTGGTACGGGGCGGGAGGGCCGCCACCGGGGAGCTGTTTTTT
CASGLVRGGRAATGELFF
>TRBJ2-3|.|TRBV5-4|.
TGTGCCAGCAGCTTGGCGGCAAACACAGATACGCAGTATTTT
CASSLAANTDTQYF
>TRBJ1-4|.|TRBV9|TRBD1
TGTGCCAGCAGCTTACAGGGGGCTGCTAATGAAAAACTGTTTTTT
CASSLQGAANEKLFF
>TRBJ2-7|.|TRBV7-6|.
TGTGCCAGCAGCTCCGGGTCGGGGGCGTACGAGCAGTACTTC
CASSSGSGAYEQYF
>TRBJ1-5|.|TRBV19|TRBD1
TGTGCCAGTAGCCAGTTGACAGGGAACCATCAGCCCCAGCATTTT
CASSQLTGNHQPQHF
>TRBJ1-1|few|TRBV5-1|.
TGCGCCAGCAGCTTGGGTCCCCCGGGCAGTAACACTGAAGCTTTCTTT
CASSLGPPGSNTEAFF
>TRBJ2-5|.|TRBV19|.
TGTGCCAGTAGCCTACAGGGATGGGAGACCCAGTACTTC
CASSLQGWETQYF
>TRBJ2-7|.|TRBV30|TRBD1
TGTGCCTCCTATACCACAGGGGGCGACCCATACGAGCAGTACTTC
CASYTTGGDPYEQYF
>TRBJ1-1|.|TRBV7-3|.
TGTGCCAGCAGCCGACAGTGGAACACTGAAGCTTTCTTT
CASSRQWNTEAFF
>TRBJ1-3|.|TRBV5-1|.
TGCGCCAGCAGCTTGGGCGGATACGGGGACACCATATATTTT
CASSLGGYGDTIYF
>TRBJ2-4|once|TRBV7-9|.
TGTGCCAGCAGCCGCAAAAACATTCAGTACTTC
CASSRKNIQYF
>TRBJ1-2|.|TRBV6-5|.
TGTGCCAGCAGTCCCACGGACGGGAACTATGGCTACACCTTC
CASSPTDGNYGYTF